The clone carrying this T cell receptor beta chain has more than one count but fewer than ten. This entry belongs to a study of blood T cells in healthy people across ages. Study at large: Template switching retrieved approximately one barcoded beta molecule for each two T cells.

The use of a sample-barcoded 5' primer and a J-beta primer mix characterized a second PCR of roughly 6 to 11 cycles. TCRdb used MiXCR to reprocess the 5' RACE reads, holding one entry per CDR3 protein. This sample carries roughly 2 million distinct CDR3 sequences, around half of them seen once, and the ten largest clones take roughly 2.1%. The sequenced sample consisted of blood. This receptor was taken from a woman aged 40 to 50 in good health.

In nucleotides, the CDR3 is TGCGCCAGCAGCCAAGCGGGGGTGGGAGATACGCAGTATTTT. As protein: CASSQAGVGDTQYF. The V gene is TRBV4-3, the J gene TRBJ2-3, with TRBD2 as a possible D gene (6 bases). Germline CDR1 reads LGHNA; CDR2 reads YSLEER. CDR3 size: 14 residues. The V end lost 1 base, the J end lost 5 bases, and 10 bases lay between the germline ends.